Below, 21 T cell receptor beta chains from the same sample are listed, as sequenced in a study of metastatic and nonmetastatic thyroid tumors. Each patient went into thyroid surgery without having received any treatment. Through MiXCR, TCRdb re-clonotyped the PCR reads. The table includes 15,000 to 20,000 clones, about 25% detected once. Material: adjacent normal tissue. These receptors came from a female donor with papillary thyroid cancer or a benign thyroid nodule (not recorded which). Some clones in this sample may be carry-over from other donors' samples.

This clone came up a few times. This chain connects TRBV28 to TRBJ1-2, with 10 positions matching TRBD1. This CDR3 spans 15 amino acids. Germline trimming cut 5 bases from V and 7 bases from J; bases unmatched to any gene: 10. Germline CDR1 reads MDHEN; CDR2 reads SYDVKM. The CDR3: CASSVPGQGIRGYTF. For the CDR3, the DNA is TGTGCCAGCAGTGTTCCGGGACAGGGGATACGTGGCTACACCTTC.

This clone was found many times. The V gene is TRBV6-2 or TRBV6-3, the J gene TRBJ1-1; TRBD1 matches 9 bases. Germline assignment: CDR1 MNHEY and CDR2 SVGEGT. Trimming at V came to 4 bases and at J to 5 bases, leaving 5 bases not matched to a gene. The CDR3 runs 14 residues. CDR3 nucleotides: TGTGCCAGCAGTTTATTACAGGGGGCGACTGAAGCTTTCTTT. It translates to CASSLLQGATEAFF.

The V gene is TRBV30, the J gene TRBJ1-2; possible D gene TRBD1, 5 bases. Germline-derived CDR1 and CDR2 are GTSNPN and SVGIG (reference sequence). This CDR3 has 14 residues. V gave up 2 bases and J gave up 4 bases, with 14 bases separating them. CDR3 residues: CAWSQGIGSYGYTF. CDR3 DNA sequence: TGTGCCTGGAGTCAGGGAATAGGGAGCTATGGCTACACCTTC.

CDR3 DNA sequence: TGTGCCAGCTCACATGGGACAGGAAGCGAAAAACTGTTTTTT. It codes for CASSHGTGSEKLFF. The chain joins TRBV18 to TRBJ1-4, with 8 bases that match TRBD1. This CDR3 has 14 residues. With V trimmed by 4 bases and J by 8 bases, 6 bases remained unmatched. The germline V gene encodes CDR1 KGHSH and CDR2 LQKENI.

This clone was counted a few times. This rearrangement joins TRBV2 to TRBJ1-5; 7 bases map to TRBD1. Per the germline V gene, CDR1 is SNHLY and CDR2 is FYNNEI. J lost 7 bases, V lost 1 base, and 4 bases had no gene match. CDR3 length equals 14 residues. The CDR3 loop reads CASSEEQGPQPQHF. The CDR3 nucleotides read TGTGCCAGCAGTGAAGAACAGGGGCCGCAGCCCCAGCATTTT. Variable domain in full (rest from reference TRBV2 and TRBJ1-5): EPEVTQTPSHQVTQMGQEVILRCVPISNHLYFYWYRQILGQKVEFLVSFYNNEISEKSEIFDDQFSVERPDGSNFTLKIRSTKLEDSAMYFCASSEEQGPQPQHFGDGTRLSIL.

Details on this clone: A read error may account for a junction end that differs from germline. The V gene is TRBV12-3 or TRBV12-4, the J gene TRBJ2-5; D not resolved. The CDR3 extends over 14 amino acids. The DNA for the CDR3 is TGTGCCAGCAGTTTAGAGGCAGCTCAAGAGTCCCAGTACTTC. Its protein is CASSLEAAQESQYF.

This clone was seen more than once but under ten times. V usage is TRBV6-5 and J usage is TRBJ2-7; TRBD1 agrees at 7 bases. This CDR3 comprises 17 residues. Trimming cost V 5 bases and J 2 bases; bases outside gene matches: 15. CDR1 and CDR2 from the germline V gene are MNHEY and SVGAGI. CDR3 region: CASSIQPPGQLTYEQYF. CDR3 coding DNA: TGTGCCAGCAGTATACAGCCCCCGGGACAGCTGACCTACGAGCAGTACTTC.

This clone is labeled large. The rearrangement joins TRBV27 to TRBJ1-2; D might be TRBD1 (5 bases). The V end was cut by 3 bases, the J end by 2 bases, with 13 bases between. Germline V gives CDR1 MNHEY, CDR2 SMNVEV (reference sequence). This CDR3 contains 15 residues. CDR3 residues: CASSLRQSLNYGYTF. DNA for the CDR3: TGTGCCAGCAGTTTGCGACAGTCACTAAACTATGGCTACACCTTC.

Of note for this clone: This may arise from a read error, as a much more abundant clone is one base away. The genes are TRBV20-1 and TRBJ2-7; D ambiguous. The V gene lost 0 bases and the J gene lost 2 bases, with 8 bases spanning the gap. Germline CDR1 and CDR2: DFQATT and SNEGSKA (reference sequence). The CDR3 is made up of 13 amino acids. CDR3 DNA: TGCAGTGCTAGAGAATCGGTTACCTACGAGCAGTACTTC. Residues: CSARESVTYEQYF.

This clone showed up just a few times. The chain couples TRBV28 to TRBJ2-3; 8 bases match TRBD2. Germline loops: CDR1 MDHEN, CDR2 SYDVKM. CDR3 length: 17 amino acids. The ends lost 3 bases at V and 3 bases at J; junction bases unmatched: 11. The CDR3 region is CASSLALADKGTDTQYF. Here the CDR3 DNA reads TGTGCCAGCAGTTTGGCACTAGCGGACAAGGGTACAGATACGCAGTATTTT.

The CDR3 DNA reads TGTGCCAGCAGTGTCGCAGGGGGCGATGGCTACACCTTC. It encodes CASSVAGGDGYTF. The chain is built from TRBV2 and TRBJ1-2; 8 nucleotides line up with TRBD1. The CDR3 length is 13 residues. Germline V lookup: CDR1 SNHLY, CDR2 FYNNEI. Trimming removed 4 bases from V and 6 bases from J; junction bases left unmatched: 4.

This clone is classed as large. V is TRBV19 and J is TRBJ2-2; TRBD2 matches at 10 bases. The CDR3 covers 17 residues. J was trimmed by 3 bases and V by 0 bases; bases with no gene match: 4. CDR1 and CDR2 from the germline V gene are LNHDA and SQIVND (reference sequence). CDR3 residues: CASSIDGSGGHTGELFF. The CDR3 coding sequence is TGTGCCAGTAGTATAGATGGTAGCGGGGGGCACACCGGGGAGCTGTTTTTT.

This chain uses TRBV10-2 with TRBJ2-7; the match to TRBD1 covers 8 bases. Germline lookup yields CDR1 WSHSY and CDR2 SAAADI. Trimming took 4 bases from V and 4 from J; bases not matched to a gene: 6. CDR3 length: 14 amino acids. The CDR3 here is CASSGRQGKYEQYF. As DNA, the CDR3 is TGCGCCAGCAGTGGTAGACAGGGGAAGTACGAGCAGTACTTC.

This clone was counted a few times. The CDR3 DNA reads as TGTGCCCAGAGATGCAAGGGGAACTATAATTCACCCCTCCACTTT. Translating it yields CAQRCKGNYNSPLHF. The gene calls are TRBV6-2 or TRBV6-3 and TRBJ1-6, with D possibly matching TRBD1 (5 bases). Germline V gives CDR1 MNHEY, CDR2 SVGEGT. The CDR3 extends over 15 amino acids. Trimming pared 11 bases from V and 3 bases from J, leaving 17 bases between.

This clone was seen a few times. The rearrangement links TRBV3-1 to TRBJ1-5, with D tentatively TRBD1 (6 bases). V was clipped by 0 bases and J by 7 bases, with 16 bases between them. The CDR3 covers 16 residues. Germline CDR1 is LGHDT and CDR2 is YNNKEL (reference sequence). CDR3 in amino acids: CASSQDASGDRQPQHF. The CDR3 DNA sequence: TGTGCCAGCAGCCAAGATGCGTCAGGGGATAGGCAGCCCCAGCATTTT.

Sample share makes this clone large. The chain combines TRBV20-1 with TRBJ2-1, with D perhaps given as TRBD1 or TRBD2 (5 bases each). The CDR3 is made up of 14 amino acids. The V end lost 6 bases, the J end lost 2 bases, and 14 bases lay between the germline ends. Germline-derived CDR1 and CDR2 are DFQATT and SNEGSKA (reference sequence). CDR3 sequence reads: CSARDLITYNEQFF. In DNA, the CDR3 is TGCAGTGCACGGGACCTGATAACCTACAATGAGCAGTTCTTC.

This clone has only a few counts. The CDR3 sequence: CASSSTGETEAFF. CDR3 nucleotide sequence: TGTGCCAGCTCTTCTACGGGGGAAACTGAAGCTTTCTTT. This rearrangement joins TRBV18 to TRBJ1-1; tentative D call: TRBD1 (5 bases). Germline CDR1 reads KGHSH; CDR2 reads LQKENI. The V gene lost 6 bases and the J gene lost 5 bases, with 13 bases spanning the gap. This CDR3 is built from 13 residues.

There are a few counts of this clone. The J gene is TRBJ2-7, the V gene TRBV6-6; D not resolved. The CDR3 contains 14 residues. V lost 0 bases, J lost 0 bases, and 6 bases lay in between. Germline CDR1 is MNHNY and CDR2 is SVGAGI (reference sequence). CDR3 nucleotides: TGTGCCAGCAGTTACTCAACAGCCTCCTACGAGCAGTACTTC. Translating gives CASSYSTASYEQYF.

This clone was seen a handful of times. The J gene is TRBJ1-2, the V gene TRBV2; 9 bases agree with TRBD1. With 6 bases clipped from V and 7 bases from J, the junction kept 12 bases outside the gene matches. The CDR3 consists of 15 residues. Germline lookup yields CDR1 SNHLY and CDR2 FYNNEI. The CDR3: CASRRTGGSSFGYTF. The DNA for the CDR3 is TGTGCCAGCAGAAGAACAGGGGGCTCTTCGTTTGGCTACACCTTC.

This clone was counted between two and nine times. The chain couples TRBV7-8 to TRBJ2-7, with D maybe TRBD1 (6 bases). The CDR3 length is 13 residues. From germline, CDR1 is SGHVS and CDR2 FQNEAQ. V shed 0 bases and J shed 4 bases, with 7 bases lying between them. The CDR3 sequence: CASSLATGYEQYV. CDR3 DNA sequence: TGTGCCAGCAGCTTAGCGACAGGTTACGAGCAGTACGTC.

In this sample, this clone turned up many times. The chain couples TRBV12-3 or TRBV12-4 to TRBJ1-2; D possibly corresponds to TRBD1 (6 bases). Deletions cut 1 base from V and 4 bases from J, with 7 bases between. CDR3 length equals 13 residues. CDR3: CASSLGDTYGYTF. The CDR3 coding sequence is TGTGCCAGCAGTTTAGGGGACACCTATGGCTACACCTTC.